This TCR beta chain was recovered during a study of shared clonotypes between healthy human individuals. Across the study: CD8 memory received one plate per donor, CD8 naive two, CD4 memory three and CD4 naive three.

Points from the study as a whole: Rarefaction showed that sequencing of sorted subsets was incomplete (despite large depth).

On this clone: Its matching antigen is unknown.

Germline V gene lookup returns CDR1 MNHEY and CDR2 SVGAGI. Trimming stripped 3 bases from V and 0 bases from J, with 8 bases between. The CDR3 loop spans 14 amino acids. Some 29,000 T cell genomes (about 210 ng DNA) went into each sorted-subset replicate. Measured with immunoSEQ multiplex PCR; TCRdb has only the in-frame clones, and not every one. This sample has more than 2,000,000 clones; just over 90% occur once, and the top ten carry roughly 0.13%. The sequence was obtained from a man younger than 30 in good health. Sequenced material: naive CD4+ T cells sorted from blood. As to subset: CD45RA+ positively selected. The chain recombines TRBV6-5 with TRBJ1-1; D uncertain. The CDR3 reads CASSYNVVNTEAFF. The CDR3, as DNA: TGTGCCAGCAGTTATAACGTAGTGAACACTGAAGCTTTCTTT.